This is a list of T cell receptor beta chains from one sample in a study of T cell responses to AZD1222 COVID-19 vaccine. Profiled with immunoSEQ multiplex PCR; TCRdb holds only in-frame clones, not every one. Of around 130,000 clones listed, roughly 91% are singletons. Material: peripheral blood, obtained 28 days after the second AZD1222 dose. All receptors derive from an adult who received the AZD1222 COVID-19 vaccine. Both conserved end residues are trimmed from each CDR3. D genes are given only for firm matches. The size entry is marked missing in some rows and otherwise reads once, few, many or a size class.

d_call clone_size j_call cdr3_length v_call cdr3_aa
TRBD2 once TRBJ2-3 13 TRBV9 ASSKAGGQGDTQY
- - TRBJ2-7 12 TRBV28 ASSLSGGTYEQY
- - TRBJ1-1 11 TRBV24-1 ATRGTGTLEAF
- - TRBJ1-1 11 TRBV28 ASSLSSGTRAF
TRBD1 - TRBJ1-2 13 TRBV4-1 ASSQGDRTNYGYT
- once TRBJ1-5 9 TRBV20-1 SARDDQPQH
- - TRBJ1-4 13 TRBV5-6 ASSDGGWSNEKLF
- - TRBJ1-6 15 TRBV10-3 AISRDVFPYYNSPLH
TRBD1 - TRBJ2-5 11 TRBV2 ASSGDSQETQY
TRBD2 - TRBJ2-2 14 TRBV11-2 ASRPSGGGTTGELF
TRBD1 - TRBJ1-2 16 TRBV7-6 ASSLQAKGQAANYGYT
TRBD1 - TRBJ1-2 13 TRBV9 ASSVTRTGAMDYT
- - TRBJ1-4 14 TRBV7-8 ASSYGPGQRNEKLF
TRBD2 - TRBJ2-1 12 TRBV3-1/TRBV3-2 ASSQLAGVGEQF
TRBD2 - TRBJ2-7 12 TRBV19 ASRLTSGTYEQY
- once TRBJ1-3 13 TRBV7-3 ASSPQGREGNTIY